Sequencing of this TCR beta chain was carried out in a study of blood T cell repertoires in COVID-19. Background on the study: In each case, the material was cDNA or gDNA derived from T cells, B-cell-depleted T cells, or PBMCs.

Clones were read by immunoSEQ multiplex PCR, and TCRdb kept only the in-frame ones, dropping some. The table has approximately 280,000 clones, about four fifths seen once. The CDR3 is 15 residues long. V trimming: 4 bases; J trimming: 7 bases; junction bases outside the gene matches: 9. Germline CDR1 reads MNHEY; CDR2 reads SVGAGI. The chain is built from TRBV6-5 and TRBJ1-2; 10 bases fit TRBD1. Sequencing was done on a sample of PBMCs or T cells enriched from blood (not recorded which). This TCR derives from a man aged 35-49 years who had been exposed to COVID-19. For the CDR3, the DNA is TGTGCCAGCAGTTCTCAAGGAGGACAGGGGGGTGGCTACACCTTC. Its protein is CASSSQGGQGGGYTF.